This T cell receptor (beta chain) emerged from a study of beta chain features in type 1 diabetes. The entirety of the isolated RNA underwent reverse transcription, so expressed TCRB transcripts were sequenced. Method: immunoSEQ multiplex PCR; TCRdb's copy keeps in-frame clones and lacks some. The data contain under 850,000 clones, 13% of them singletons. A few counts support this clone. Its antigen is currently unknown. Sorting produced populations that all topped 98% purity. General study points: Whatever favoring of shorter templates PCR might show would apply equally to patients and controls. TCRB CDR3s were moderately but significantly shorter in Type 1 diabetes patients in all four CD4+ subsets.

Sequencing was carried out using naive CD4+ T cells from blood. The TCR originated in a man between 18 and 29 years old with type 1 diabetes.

DNA of the CDR3: TGTGCCAGCAGCTTACAGCCAGGCGGTTCCTACGAGCAGTACTTC. This encodes CASSLQPGGSYEQYF. The rearrangement joins TRBV7-3 to TRBJ2-7; D ambiguous. The CDR3 runs to 15 residues. V lost 2 bases to trimming and J lost 1 base, with 12 bases between them. The germline V gene has CDR1 SGHTA and CDR2 FQGTGA.